These 8 T cell receptor beta chains originate from one sample sequenced in a study of Graves' ophthalmopathy and Graves' hyperthyroidism. The TCR beta CDR3 regions underwent amplification from RNA transcripts. Second-round multiplex PCR came after first-round RT-PCR with HTBI primers. MiXCR, applied by TCRdb to the multiplex PCR reads, yields one record per CDR3 protein. This repertoire shows 200,000 to 250,000 distinct CDR3 sequences, 20% to 25% found once; its top ten account for roughly 44%. The sequencing sample was made of peripheral blood. These receptors came from a woman between 50 and 59 years old with Graves' ophthalmopathy.

This clonotype has at least ten counts. The chain joins TRBV30 to TRBJ1-2, with a weak D call TRBD1 (6 bases). The germline gives CDR1 GTSNPN, CDR2 SVGIG (reference sequence). V gave up 3 bases and J gave up 0 bases, with 11 bases separating them. The CDR3 runs 14 residues. This CDR3 is CAWSPGTTNYGYTF. The CDR3 coding sequence is TGTGCCTGGAGCCCTGGGACAACTAACTATGGCTACACCTTC. Full variable domain (remainder filled in from reference TRBV30 and TRBJ1-2): SQTIHQWPATLVQPVGSPLSLECTVEGTSNPNLYWYRQAAGRGLQLLFYSVGIGQISSEVPQNLSASRPQDRQFILSSKKLLLSDSGFYLCAWSPGTTNYGYTFGSGTRLTVV.

As concerns this clonotype: A read error may produce the germline difference seen at one junction end. V usage is TRBV20-1 and J usage is TRBJ2-2; D is possibly TRBD1 or TRBD2 (6 bases each). The CDR3 totals 14 residues. The germline V gene has CDR1 DFQATT and CDR2 SNEGSKA (reference sequence). This CDR3 reads CSAMAGRDTRELFF. DNA for the CDR3: TGCAGTGCTATGGCGGGACGGGACACCCGGGAGCTGTTTTTT.

The rearrangement links TRBV5-1 to TRBJ2-2; tentatively, D is TRBD2 (6 bases). CDR1 and CDR2 from the germline V gene are SGHRS and YFSETQ. V lost 0 bases to trimming and J lost 3 bases, with 15 bases between them. The CDR3 spans 17 residues. The CDR3 protein is CASSLASGRGDTGELFF. CDR3 bases: TGCGCCAGCAGCTTGGCCTCAGGGCGGGGTGACACCGGGGAGCTGTTTTTT.

This clonotype was detected ten times or more. V usage is TRBV6-5 and J usage is TRBJ1-5; perhaps TRBD1 as D (6 bases). V lost 2 bases and J lost 7, with 15 bases in between. This CDR3 is 15 amino acids long. Germline V gene lookup returns CDR1 MNHEY and CDR2 SVGAGI. The CDR3 reads CASSYHTGREQPQHF. CDR3 nucleotides: TGTGCCAGCAGTTACCACACAGGGAGGGAACAGCCCCAGCATTTT.

This clonotype has a count of ten or more. This sequence joins TRBV6-1 and TRBJ2-2, with D unresolved. The ends were cut back, 5 bases at V and 6 bases at J, with 19 bases in the middle. The CDR3 extends over 16 amino acids. The germline V gene encodes CDR1 MNHNS and CDR2 SASEGT. CDR3 nucleotide sequence: TGTGCCAGCAGTCGCGACGTCTCGATTTTTGCCGGGGAGCTGTTTTTT. It codes for CASSRDVSIFAGELFF.

This clonotype was counted at least ten times. This chain joins TRBV12-3 or TRBV12-4 and TRBJ1-2; tentative D call: TRBD1 (5 bases). The CDR3 length is 12 residues. V shed 6 bases and J shed 2 bases, with 7 bases lying between them. CDR3 region: CASSPGNYGYTF. As DNA, the CDR3 is TGTGCCAGCAGCCCAGGGAACTATGGCTACACCTTC.

This clonotype was observed at least ten times. The V gene is TRBV11-3, the J gene TRBJ2-2; 8 nucleotides align to TRBD2. The trim removed 5 bases at V and 1 base at J, leaving 3 bases unmatched. CDR1 SGHNT and CDR2 YENEEA come from the germline V gene. CDR3 length: 15 residues. DNA for the CDR3: TGTGCCAGCAGCGTAGCGGGAAAGAACACCGGGGAGCTGTTTTTT. Its protein is CASSVAGKNTGELFF.

The chain recombines TRBV12-3 or TRBV12-4 with TRBJ1-2, with a tentative D call TRBD1 (6 bases). The CDR3 extends over 15 amino acids. V dropped 2 bases and J dropped 6 bases, with 16 bases sitting between them. Here the CDR3 DNA reads TGTGCCAGCAGTTTAAGGCGGTCTGGGGGCGATGGCTACACCTTC. This translates into CASSLRRSGGDGYTF.